A selection of T cell receptor beta chains follows, all from one sample in a study of memory CD4+ T cells and cytomegalovirus serostatus. Some clones are missing from TCRdb's copy, which holds only in-frame ones; the method was immunoSEQ multiplex PCR. The table has fewer than 40,000 clones, around 80% seen once; the top ten hold about 5.8%. The sequencing sample was made of memory CD4+ T cells from blood. Every receptor here comes from an adult in good health and CMV-seropositive. CDR3s include the opening cysteine and the closing phenylalanine or tryptophan. A D gene is named only where the DNA matches it firmly.

TRBJ1-2 | TRBV5-4 | NA | TGTGCCAGCAGCGAGGGCGGTCGGTCCGATAACTATGGCTACACCTTC | CASSEGGRSDNYGYTF
TRBJ1-1 | TRBV2 | TRBD1 | TGTGCCAGCAGTGAATTCGGGACAGGGATCACTGAAGCTTTCTTT | CASSEFGTGITEAFF
TRBJ2-1 | TRBV10-3 | TRBD2 | TGTGCCATCAAGCGGGAGAATTACAATGAGCAGTTCTTC | CAIKRENYNEQFF
TRBJ1-6 | TRBV6-1 | NA | TGTGCCAGCAGAACGACGATTGACAGTTATTCACCCCTCCACTTT | CASRTTIDSYSPLHF
TRBJ2-7 | TRBV5-1 | TRBD2 | TGCGCCAGCAGCGGCGGACTAGCGGGAGCGTCCTACGAGCAGTACTTC | CASSGGLAGASYEQYF
TRBJ1-2 | TRBV5-4 | NA | TGTGCCAGCAGCTTGGGAGCCGACAGCTACGGCTACACCTTC | CASSLGADSYGYTF
TRBJ1-1 | TRBV7-7 | NA | TGTGCTAGCAGCCCCGCGACAGAGGGCTGGGTAGAAACTGAAGCTTTCTTT | CASSPATEGWVETEAFF
TRBJ1-2 | TRBV28 | NA | TGTGCCAGCAGTTTAGTCAGGGATCCTTCTTATTATGGCTACACCTTC | CASSLVRDPSYYGYTF
TRBJ1-4 | TRBV4-1 | TRBD1 | TGCGCCAGCAGCCATGGAGACAGGGACCATGAAAAACTGTTTTTT | CASSHGDRDHEKLFF
TRBJ2-3 | TRBV5-4 | NA | TGTGCCAGCAGCGGAAGCACAGATACGCAGTATTTT | CASSGSTDTQYF